These 26 T cell receptor beta chains were sequenced from one sample in a study of blood T cell repertoires in COVID-19. TCRdb's table, derived via immunoSEQ multiplex PCR, lists solely in-frame clones and lacks some. The data contain 150,000 or so clones, 75% to 90% of them singletons. Material for sequencing was PBMCs or T cells enriched from blood (not recorded which). Receptor source: a woman aged 55-69 years who had recovered from COVID-19.

This chain links TRBV6-1 with TRBJ2-7, with 7 bases identical to TRBD2. The CDR3 loop spans 14 amino acids. Trimming at V came to 5 bases and at J to 2 bases, leaving 6 bases not matched to a gene. The V gene's germline CDR1 is MNHNS and CDR2 SASEGT. This CDR3 is CASSWASGTYEQYF. The CDR3 DNA reads TGTGCCAGCAGTTGGGCTAGCGGTACCTACGAGCAGTACTTC.

The CDR3 sequence: CASVLGLALNTGELFF. The DNA of the CDR3 is TGTGCCAGCGTACTAGGACTAGCTTTGAACACCGGGGAGCTGTTTTTT. V is TRBV2 and J is TRBJ2-2; 8 bases agree with TRBD2. The length of the CDR3 is 16 residues. Germline V CDR1 and CDR2: SNHLY, FYNNEI. V lost 8 bases to trimming and J lost 1 base; unmatched junction nucleotides: 9.

The chain is built from TRBV18 and TRBJ1-1, with 7 bases fitting TRBD1. V was pared by 6 bases and J by 0 bases, with 10 bases of the junction left unmatched. The CDR3 is made up of 16 amino acids. Germline V lookup: CDR1 KGHSH, CDR2 LQKENI. CDR3 sequence: CASSQQGPGMNTEAFF. CDR3 coding DNA: TGTGCCAGCTCTCAACAGGGGCCCGGTATGAACACTGAAGCTTTCTTT.

V and J are TRBV5-1 and TRBJ2-6, with 8 nucleotides matching TRBD1. Looked up from germline, CDR1 is SGHRS and CDR2 is YFSETQ. The trim removed 4 bases at V and 3 bases at J, leaving 6 bases unmatched. This CDR3 contains 16 residues. For the CDR3, the DNA is TGCGCCAGCAGCCTCCAGGGGGCTGTTGGGGCCAACGTCCTGACTTTC. Amino acids: CASSLQGAVGANVLTF.

This clone was detected a few times. CDR3 bases: TGTGCCACCAGTGATTCTCGGGCAGGGGGCCTCGAGCAGTACTTC. This encodes CATSDSRAGGLEQYF. The rearrangement uses TRBV24-1 and TRBJ2-7; the match to TRBD1 covers 8 bases. Unmatched junction bases numbered 8, after V lost 2 bases and J lost 6 bases. The germline V gene encodes CDR1 KGHDR and CDR2 SFDVKD. The CDR3 covers 15 residues.

The CDR3 DNA reads as TGTGCCAGCAGCTCAGAAGGGGGCAGGTTGAACACTGAAGCTTTCTTT. This translates into CASSSEGGRLNTEAFF. The chain is built from TRBV5-4 and TRBJ1-1; 7 nucleotides align to TRBD1. V lost 3 bases and J lost 0; bases outside the gene matches: 8. The V gene's germline CDR1 is SGHNT and CDR2 YYREEE (reference sequence). The CDR3 length is 16 residues.

The J gene is TRBJ2-1, the V gene TRBV29-1, with D possibly matching TRBD2 (5 bases). The CDR3 spans 15 residues. Germline CDR1 SQVTM, CDR2 ANQGSEA. The V end lost 7 bases, the J end lost 4 bases, and 20 bases lay between the germline ends. CDR3 sequence: CSGERRARAYNEQFF. Here the CDR3 DNA reads TGCAGCGGAGAACGGCGGGCGCGAGCTTACAATGAGCAGTTCTTC.

In the case of this clone: Other DNA sequences in this sample translate to the same CDR3. V usage is TRBV4-2 and J usage is TRBJ1-2; TRBD1 matches at 9 bases. The CDR3 extends over 14 amino acids. Germline CDR1 reads LGHNA; CDR2 reads YNFKEQ. V lost 3 bases and J lost 4; bases outside the gene matches: 3. CDR3 in amino acids: CASSQGQGGYGYTF. CDR3 nucleotide sequence: TGTGCCAGCAGCCAGGGACAGGGAGGCTATGGCTACACCTTC.

The V and J genes are TRBV7-3 and TRBJ2-5, with TRBD1 matching over 8 bases. Losses at the gene ends were 2 bases for V and 2 bases for J; bases not matched to a gene: 4. The CDR3 is made up of 15 amino acids. From germline, CDR1 is SGHTA and CDR2 FQGTGA. CDR3 sequence (DNA): TGTGCCAGCAGCTTATTCGGACAGGGACAAGAGACCCAGTACTTC. Amino acids: CASSLFGQGQETQYF.

The chain is built from TRBV6-1 and TRBJ1-2, with 9 bases matching TRBD1. Germline V gene data show CDR1 as MNHNS and CDR2 as SASEGT. Unmatched junction bases numbered 1, after V lost 1 base and J lost 4 bases. CDR3 length equals 14 residues. This CDR3 reads CASSEGTGVYGYTF. CDR3 nucleotide sequence: TGTGCCAGCAGTGAAGGGACAGGGGTCTATGGCTACACCTTC.

The chain combines TRBV27 with TRBJ1-4; D is possibly TRBD1 (5 bases). The CDR3 runs 17 residues. Germline V gene sequence: CDR1 MNHEY, CDR2 SMNVEV (reference sequence). The germline V and J ends were trimmed by 2 bases and 5 bases, with 18 bases remaining between them. CDR3: CASSLRWAQGRNEKLFF. CDR3 nucleotides: TGTGCCAGCAGTTTAAGGTGGGCCCAGGGCCGGAATGAAAAACTGTTTTTT.

The chain uses TRBV27 and TRBJ2-3; TRBD2 aligns across 8 bases. Per the germline V gene, CDR1 is MNHEY and CDR2 is SMNVEV (reference sequence). CDR3 size: 17 residues. V was clipped by 5 bases and J by 3 bases; unmatched bases: 13. Here the CDR3 DNA reads TGTGCCAGCAGTCCACGGGGGGGCAGGGGAGTGACAGATACGCAGTATTTT. It yields the protein CASSPRGGRGVTDTQYF.

The chain has TRBV5-4 and TRBJ1-2; D remains unclear. The CDR3 covers 14 residues. Germline CDR1 and CDR2: SGHNT and YYREEE (reference sequence). V shed 4 bases and J shed 1 base, with 11 bases lying between them. CDR3 bases: TGTGCCAGCAGCCCCCGCACGAGTAACTATGGCTACACCTTC. This translates into CASSPRTSNYGYTF.

The rearrangement links TRBV4-2 to TRBJ1-2; the match to TRBD1 covers 11 bases. The CDR3 has 17 amino acids. Germline lookup yields CDR1 LGHNA and CDR2 YNFKEQ. The ends lost 1 base at V and 3 bases at J; junction bases unmatched: 7. As DNA, the CDR3 is TGTGCCAGCAGCCAAGTCGGACAGGGGGCTGTCGACTATGGCTACACCTTC. Protein product: CASSQVGQGAVDYGYTF.

The rearrangement joins TRBV11-2 to TRBJ1-5; a weak D match, TRBD1 (6 bases). The CDR3 is 15 amino acids. Germline V gene data show CDR1 as SGHAT and CDR2 as FQNNGV. The ends were cut back, 3 bases at V and 4 bases at J, with 13 bases in the middle. The CDR3 nucleotides are TGTGCCAGCAGCTTGCAGGGCGGACAGAATCAGCCCCAGCATTTT. It is translated as CASSLQGGQNQPQHF.

The V gene is TRBV18, the J gene TRBJ2-1; 7 bases match TRBD2. Trimming removed 3 bases from V and 8 bases from J; junction bases left unmatched: 13. CDR1 and CDR2 from the germline V gene are KGHSH and LQKENI. This CDR3 spans 16 amino acids. The CDR3 nucleotides are TGTGCCAGCTCACCGGGCCTAGCGGCTCGGGGCGATGAGCAGTTCTTC. Translated, it gives CASSPGLAARGDEQFF.

This rearrangement joins TRBV4-1 to TRBJ1-2; D possibly corresponds to TRBD1 (6 bases). This CDR3 has 14 amino acids. Germline-derived CDR1 and CDR2 are MGHRA and YSYEKL. V lost 5 bases to trimming and J lost 2 bases, with 12 bases between them. CDR3 DNA: TGCGCCAGCAGCGACGGACAGATAAACTATGGCTACACCTTC. Translated, it gives CASSDGQINYGYTF.

Points on this clone: This specimen includes other DNA sequences encoding the same CDR3. V and J are TRBV6-5 and TRBJ1-3; TRBD1 aligns across 7 bases. CDR3 length: 15 residues. J was trimmed by 2 bases and V by 0 bases; bases with no gene match: 1. Per the germline V gene, CDR1 is MNHEY and CDR2 is SVGAGI. For the CDR3, the DNA is TGTGCCAGCAGTTACTCGACAGGGACTGGAAACACCATATATTTT. This encodes CASSYSTGTGNTIYF.

The rearrangement uses TRBV9 and TRBJ2-1; 8 bases align to TRBD1. The trim removed 4 bases at V and 8 bases at J, leaving 8 bases unmatched. The CDR3 is made up of 14 amino acids. Germline V gives CDR1 SGDLS, CDR2 YYNGEE. The CDR3 region has the DNA TGTGCCAGCAGCAGACAGGGGTGGGGAGATGAGCAGTTCTTC. Its protein product is CASSRQGWGDEQFF.

The chain employs TRBV7-2 and TRBJ2-2, with TRBD1 identical over 7 bases. This CDR3 has 15 amino acids. J lost 2 bases, V lost 3 bases, and 3 bases had no gene match. The germline CDR1 and CDR2 sequences are SGHTA and FQGNSA. DNA of the CDR3: TGTGCCAGCAGCTTGGGGACAGAAAACACCGGGGAGCTGTTTTTT. Protein product: CASSLGTENTGELFF.

The J gene is TRBJ1-2, the V gene TRBV5-4; TRBD1 might be the D (6 bases). The CDR3 runs to 13 residues. V lost 2 bases and J 4 bases, leaving 9 bases between the germline ends. CDR1 and CDR2 from the germline V gene are SGHNT and YYREEE (reference sequence). The CDR3 is CASSFNRAYGYTF. CDR3 sequence (DNA): TGTGCCAGCAGCTTCAACAGGGCCTATGGCTACACCTTC.

The rearrangement joins TRBV19 to TRBJ1-5, with D possibly matching TRBD1 (6 bases). V lost 7 bases and J lost 6, with 13 bases in between. The CDR3 runs 13 residues. Germline CDR1 LNHDA, CDR2 SQIVND (reference sequence). The CDR3, as DNA: TGTGCCAGTAATGGGGGGGCAGGTCAGCCCCAGCATTTT. Its translation: CASNGGAGQPQHF.

V and J are TRBV18 and TRBJ2-5; 8 bases fit TRBD2. With 4 bases clipped from V and 5 bases from J, the junction kept 12 bases outside the gene matches. The CDR3 contains 16 residues. The germline V gene has CDR1 KGHSH and CDR2 LQKENI. CDR3 bases: TGTGCCAGCTCACAAAGACCGGGACTAGGAGGGGAGACCCAGTACTTC. Amino acid sequence: CASSQRPGLGGETQYF.

V is TRBV6-6 and J is TRBJ1-3, with D uncertain. V gave up 7 bases and J gave up 0 bases, with 4 bases separating them. The CDR3 runs 12 residues. The germline V gene has CDR1 MNHNY and CDR2 SVGAGI (reference sequence). CDR3 sequence (DNA): TGTGCCAGCATCCACTCTGGAAACACCATATATTTT. It codes for CASIHSGNTIYF.

The count of this clone is one. The CDR3 nucleotides read TGTGCCACCAGCAGGGACAATCTGTATGGCTACACCTTC. Translating gives CATSRDNLYGYTF. The chain joins TRBV15 to TRBJ1-2; D possibly corresponds to TRBD1 (5 bases). With 3 bases removed from V and 5 bases from J, the gap between germline ends came to 10 bases. The V gene's germline CDR1 is LNHNV and CDR2 YYDKDF (reference sequence). CDR3 length: 13 residues.

The chain links TRBV19 to TRBJ1-1; 8 nucleotides align to TRBD1. The CDR3 totals 13 residues. CDR1 is LNHDA, CDR2 SQIVND, per germline (reference sequence). The ends lost 2 bases at V and 5 bases at J; junction bases unmatched: 1. The CDR3 DNA reads TGTGCCAGTAGTATACACAGGGGGACTGAAGCTTTCTTT. Protein sequence: CASSIHRGTEAFF.